The 15 T cell receptor beta chains listed next were all sequenced from one sample in a study of regulatory T cells in long-lasting Graves disease. The time point denotes: persistent/refractory GD, antithyroid drugs over 5 years with positive TRAb. Isolated PBMC RNA provided the starting material for the TCR library. Libraries of TCR beta came from iRepertoire HTBI primers plus Arm-PCR of CDR3 regions. From the multiplex PCR reads, TCRdb called clonotypes with MiXCR, one entry per CDR3 protein. The repertoire holds under 450,000 distinct CDR3 sequences, 20% to 30% seen once, with 26% in the top ten. The specimen comprised peripheral blood mononuclear cells (PBMCs), sampled when the disease was refractory, from a patient treated with antithyroid drugs. The source is a female donor with Graves disease.

In this sample, this clonotype turned up many times. The chain is built from TRBV18 and TRBJ2-5, with 12 bases matching TRBD1. The length of the CDR3 is 16 residues. Germline values: CDR1 KGHSH, CDR2 LQKENI. V shed 1 base, J shed 5 bases, and the junction held 5 bases outside the gene matches. The CDR3 bases are TGTGCCAGCTCACCACGCGGGACAGGGGGCTTGGAGACCCAGTACTTC. The encoded protein is CASSPRGTGGLETQYF. Variable domain in full (rest from reference TRBV18 and TRBJ2-5): NAGVMQNPRHLVRRRGQEARLRCSPMKGHSHVYWYRQLPEEGLKFMVYLQKENIIDESGMPKERFSAEFPKEGPSILRIQQVVRGDSAAYFCASSPRGTGGLETQYFGPGTRLLVL.

The V gene is TRBV6-1, the J gene TRBJ1-1; D is undetermined. The length of the CDR3 is 12 residues. Germline CDR1 MNHNS, CDR2 SASEGT. Trimming shortened V by 0 bases and J by 8 bases, and 7 bases separated the two germline ends. The CDR3 reads CASSEAGREAFF. The CDR3 DNA is TGTGCCAGCAGTGAAGCGGGCAGAGAAGCTTTCTTT.

A few counts support this clonotype. The rearrangement joins TRBV27 to TRBJ2-5; TRBD2 is a possible D gene (6 bases). Germline loops: CDR1 MNHEY, CDR2 SMNVEV (reference sequence). The CDR3 length is 13 residues. V was shortened by 5 bases and J by 4 bases, with 11 bases between the two germline ends. The CDR3 DNA reads TGTGCCAGCAGTCGCCCGGGGGTAGAGACCCAGTACTTC. Residues: CASSRPGVETQYF.

The genes are TRBV12-3 or TRBV12-4 and TRBJ2-1, with 14 bases aligning to TRBD2. V trimming: 5 bases; J trimming: 8 bases; junction bases outside the gene matches: 8. CDR3 length: 16 residues. The CDR3 DNA reads TGTGCCAGCAGTAGACTAGCGGGAGGGCCTGTCCATGAGCAGTTCTTC. Translating it yields CASSRLAGGPVHEQFF.

This clonotype showed up just a few times. This chain links TRBV28 with TRBJ2-7, with D possibly being TRBD2 (7 bases). Germline CDR1 is MDHEN and CDR2 is SYDVKM. V was cut by 7 bases and J by 2 bases, with 21 bases left in between. The CDR3 is 16 residues long. The CDR3 region has the DNA TGTGCCAGCACCCTAGGGGGGGGAGGAAACCCCTACGAGCAGTACTTC. As protein: CASTLGGGGNPYEQYF. The entire variable domain, with the rest obtained from reference TRBV28 and TRBJ2-7, is as follows: DVKVTQSSRYLVKRTGEKVFLECVQDMDHENMFWYRQDPGLGLRLIYFSYDVKMKEKGDIPEGYSVSREKKERFSLILESASTNQTSMYLCASTLGGGGNPYEQYFGPGTRLTVT.

V gene TRBV12-3 or TRBV12-4 combines with J gene TRBJ1-4, with unresolved D. Trimming removed 5 bases from V and 0 bases from J, with 10 bases in between. This CDR3 has 15 amino acids. This chain's CDR3 is CASSKAGSTNEKLFF. The DNA for the CDR3 is TGTGCCAGCAGTAAGGCAGGATCAACTAATGAAAAACTGTTTTTT.

The V gene is TRBV5-1, the J gene TRBJ2-1, with a possible D match to TRBD2 (5 bases). Between the trimmed V and J ends, which lost 4 bases and 9 bases, there was a span of 29 bases. The CDR3 covers 18 residues. Germline CDR1 reads SGHRS; CDR2 reads YFSETQ. CDR3 coding DNA: TGCGCCAGCAGCCCCGTTGGAGTCGTCAGACCCGACTATGGTGAGCAGTTCTTC. Amino acids: CASSPVGVVRPDYGEQFF. The whole variable domain, remainder taken from reference TRBV5-1 and TRBJ2-1, is KAGVTQTPRYLIKTRGQQVTLSCSPISGHRSVSWYQQTPGQGLQFLFEYFSETQRNKGNFPGRFSGRQFSNSRSEMNVSTLELGDSALYLCASSPVGVVRPDYGEQFFGPGTRLTVL.

This rearrangement joins TRBV6-1 to TRBJ1-2; 7 bases agree with TRBD1. CDR3 length equals 12 residues. The ends lost 6 bases at V and 7 bases at J; junction bases unmatched: 5. From germline, CDR1 is MNHNS and CDR2 SASEGT. The CDR3 DNA is TGTGCCAGCAGCATAGGGACAGCTGGCTACACCTTC. This codes for CASSIGTAGYTF.

The chain uses TRBV19 and TRBJ1-5; TRBD1 might be the D (5 bases). The CDR3 extends over 14 amino acids. V lost 6 bases, J lost 2 bases, and 11 bases lay in between. Per germline, CDR1 LNHDA and CDR2 SQIVND (reference sequence). The CDR3 sequence is CASSPDSGNQPQHF. As DNA, the CDR3 is TGTGCCAGTAGCCCAGACAGCGGCAATCAGCCCCAGCATTTT.

The gene calls are TRBV27 and TRBJ1-1; D is undetermined. Germline V gene data show CDR1 as MNHEY and CDR2 as SMNVEV (reference sequence). This CDR3 has 15 residues. V dropped 3 bases and J dropped 0 bases, with 11 bases sitting between them. The CDR3 coding sequence is TGTGCCAGCAGTTTTTCACAGTCAATGAACACTGAAGCTTTCTTT. This gives the protein CASSFSQSMNTEAFF.

The chain combines TRBV29-1 with TRBJ2-3; the D is unclear. From germline, CDR1 is SQVTM and CDR2 ANQGSEA. CDR3 size: 14 residues. V was shortened by 5 bases and J by 1 base, with 13 bases between the two germline ends. The CDR3 sequence is CSVRKRIGTDTQYF. CDR3 coding DNA: TGCAGCGTTCGTAAACGGATAGGCACAGATACGCAGTATTTT.

This chain joins TRBV7-9 and TRBJ2-7; 9 nucleotides align to TRBD2. This CDR3 contains 17 residues. From germline, CDR1 is SEHNR and CDR2 FQNEAQ (reference sequence). J lost 3 bases, V lost 0 bases, and 9 bases had no gene match. The CDR3 sequence: CASSLAPGTSIDYEQYF. The CDR3 DNA reads as TGTGCCAGCAGCTTAGCCCCCGGGACTAGCATCGACTACGAGCAGTACTTC.

This clonotype was seen only a few times. The J gene is TRBJ2-7, the V gene TRBV20-1, with D perhaps given as TRBD1 or TRBD2 (5 bases each). The CDR3 length is 14 residues. Germline V gene data show CDR1 as DFQATT and CDR2 as SNEGSKA (reference sequence). The CDR3 DNA reads TGCATGGCCCCGGGACGGCTAAGCTCCTACGAGCAGTACTTC. Translating it yields CMAPGRLSSYEQYF.

CDR3 region: CASSPWAVAKNIQYF. DNA of the CDR3: TGTGCCAGCAGCCCCTGGGCTGTAGCCAAAAACATTCAGTACTTC. V gene TRBV7-2 combines with J gene TRBJ2-4, with D uncertain. The CDR3 covers 15 residues. Trimming took off 5 bases at V and 0 bases at J, with 11 bases between the two ends. The V gene's germline CDR1 is SGHTA and CDR2 FQGNSA.

V usage is TRBV7-9 and J usage is TRBJ2-7; 9 positions match TRBD2. CDR3 size: 17 residues. The V segment lost 5 bases and the J segment 7 bases; nucleotides outside the gene matches: 18. Germline V gives CDR1 SEHNR, CDR2 FQNEAQ (reference sequence). CDR3 amino acids: CASSKMASGTTYNEQYF. The CDR3 nucleotides are TGTGCCAGCAGCAAGATGGCTAGCGGGACGACCTACAATGAGCAGTACTTC.